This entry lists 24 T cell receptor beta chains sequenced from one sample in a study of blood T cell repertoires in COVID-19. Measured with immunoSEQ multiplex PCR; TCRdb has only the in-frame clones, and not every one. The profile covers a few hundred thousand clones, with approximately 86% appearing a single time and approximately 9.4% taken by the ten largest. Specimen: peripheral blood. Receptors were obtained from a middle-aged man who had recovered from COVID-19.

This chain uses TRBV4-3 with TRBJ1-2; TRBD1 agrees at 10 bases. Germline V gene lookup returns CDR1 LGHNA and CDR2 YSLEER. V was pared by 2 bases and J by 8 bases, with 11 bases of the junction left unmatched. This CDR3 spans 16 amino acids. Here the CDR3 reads CASSQHAGTGVVGYTF. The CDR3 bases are TGCGCCAGCAGCCAACATGCCGGGACAGGGGTTGTCGGCTACACCTTC.

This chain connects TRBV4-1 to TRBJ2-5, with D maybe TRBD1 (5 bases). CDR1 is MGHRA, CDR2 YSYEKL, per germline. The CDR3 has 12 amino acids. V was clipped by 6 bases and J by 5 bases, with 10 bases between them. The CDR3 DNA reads TGCGCCAGCAGACAGGATGGTGAGACCCAGTACTTC. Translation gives CASRQDGETQYF.

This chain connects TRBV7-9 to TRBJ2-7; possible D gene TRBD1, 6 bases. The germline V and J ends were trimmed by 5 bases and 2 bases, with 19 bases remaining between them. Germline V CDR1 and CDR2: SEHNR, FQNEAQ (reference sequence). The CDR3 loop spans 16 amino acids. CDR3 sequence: CASSLKGQGFTYEQYF. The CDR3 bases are TGTGCCAGCAGCCTAAAGGGACAAGGGTTTACCTACGAGCAGTACTTC.

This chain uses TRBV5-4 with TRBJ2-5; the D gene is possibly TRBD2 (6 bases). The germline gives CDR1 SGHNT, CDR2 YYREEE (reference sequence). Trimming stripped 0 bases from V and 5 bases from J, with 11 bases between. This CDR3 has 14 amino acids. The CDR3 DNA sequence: TGTGCCAGCAGCTTGGGGGGCCGGGGGGAGACCCAGTACTTC. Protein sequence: CASSLGGRGETQYF.

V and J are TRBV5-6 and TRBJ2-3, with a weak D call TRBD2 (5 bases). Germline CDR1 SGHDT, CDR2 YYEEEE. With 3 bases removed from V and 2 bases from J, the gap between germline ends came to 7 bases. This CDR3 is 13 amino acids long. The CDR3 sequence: CASSSRDTDTQYF. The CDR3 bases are TGTGCCAGCAGCTCGAGGGACACAGATACGCAGTATTTT.

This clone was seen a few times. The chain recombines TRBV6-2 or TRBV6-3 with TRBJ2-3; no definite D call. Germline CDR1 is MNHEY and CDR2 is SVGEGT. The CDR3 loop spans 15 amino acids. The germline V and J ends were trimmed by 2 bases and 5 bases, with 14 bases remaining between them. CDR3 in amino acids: CASSYRAISRDTQYF. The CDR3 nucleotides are TGTGCCAGCAGTTACCGAGCCATCTCCCGAGATACGCAGTATTTT.

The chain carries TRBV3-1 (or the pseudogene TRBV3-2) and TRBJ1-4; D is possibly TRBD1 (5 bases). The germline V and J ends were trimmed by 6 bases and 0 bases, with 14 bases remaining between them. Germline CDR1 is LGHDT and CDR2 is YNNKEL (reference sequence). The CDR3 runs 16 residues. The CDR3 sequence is CASSSTDYTTNEKLFF. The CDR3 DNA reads TGTGCCAGCAGTTCGACAGATTATACAACTAATGAAAAACTGTTTTTT.

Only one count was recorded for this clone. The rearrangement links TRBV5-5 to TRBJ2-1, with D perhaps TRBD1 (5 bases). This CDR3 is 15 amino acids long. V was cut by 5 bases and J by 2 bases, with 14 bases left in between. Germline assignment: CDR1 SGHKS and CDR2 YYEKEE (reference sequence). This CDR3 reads CASSTDRRAYNEQFF. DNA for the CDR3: TGTGCCAGCAGTACTGACAGAAGGGCCTACAATGAGCAGTTCTTC.

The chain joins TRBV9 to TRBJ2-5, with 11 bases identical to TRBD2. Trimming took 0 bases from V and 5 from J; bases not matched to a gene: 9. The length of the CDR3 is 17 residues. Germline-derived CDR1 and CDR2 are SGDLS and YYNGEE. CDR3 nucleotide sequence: TGTGCCAGCAGCGTAGCGATAGCGGGAGGGCCGGGGGAGACCCAGTACTTC. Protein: CASSVAIAGGPGETQYF.

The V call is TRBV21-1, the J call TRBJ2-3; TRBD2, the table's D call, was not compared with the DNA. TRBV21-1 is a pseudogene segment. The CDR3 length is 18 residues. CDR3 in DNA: TGTGCCAGCAGCAAAGAAGGCGGGAGGGCCAGGAGGACAGATACGCAGTATTTT. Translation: CASSKEGGRARRTDTQYF.

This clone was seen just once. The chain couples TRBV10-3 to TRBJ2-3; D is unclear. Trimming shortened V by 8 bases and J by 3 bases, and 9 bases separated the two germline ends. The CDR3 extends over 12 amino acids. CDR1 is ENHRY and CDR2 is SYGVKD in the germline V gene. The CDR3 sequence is CAIDDGTDTQYF. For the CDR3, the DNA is TGTGCCATCGATGACGGGACAGATACGCAGTATTTT.

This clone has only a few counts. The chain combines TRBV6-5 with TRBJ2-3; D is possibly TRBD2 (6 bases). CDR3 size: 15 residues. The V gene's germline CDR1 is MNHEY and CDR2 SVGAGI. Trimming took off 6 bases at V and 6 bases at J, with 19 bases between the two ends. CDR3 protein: CASSLRGGTADTQYF. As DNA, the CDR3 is TGTGCCAGCAGCTTAAGGGGCGGGACCGCCGATACGCAGTATTTT.

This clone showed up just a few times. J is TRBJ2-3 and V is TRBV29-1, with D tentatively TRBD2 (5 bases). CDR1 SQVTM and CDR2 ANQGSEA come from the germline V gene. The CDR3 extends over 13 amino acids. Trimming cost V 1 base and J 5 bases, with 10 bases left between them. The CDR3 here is CSVEAGIGDTQYF. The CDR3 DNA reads TGCAGCGTTGAAGCGGGGATAGGAGATACGCAGTATTTT.

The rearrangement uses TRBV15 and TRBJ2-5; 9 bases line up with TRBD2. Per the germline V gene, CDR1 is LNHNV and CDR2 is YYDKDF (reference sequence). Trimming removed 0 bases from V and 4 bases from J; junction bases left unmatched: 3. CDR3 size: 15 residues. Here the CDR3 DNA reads TGTGCCACCAGCAGAGAGCGGGGGGGCCGAGAGACCCAGTACTTC. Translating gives CATSRERGGRETQYF.

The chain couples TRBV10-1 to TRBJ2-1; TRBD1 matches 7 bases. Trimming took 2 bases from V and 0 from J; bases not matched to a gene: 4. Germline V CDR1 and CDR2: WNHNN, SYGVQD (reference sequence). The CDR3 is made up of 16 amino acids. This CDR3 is CASSEKGALSYNEQFF. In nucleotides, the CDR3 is TGCGCCAGCAGTGAGAAGGGGGCCCTCTCCTACAATGAGCAGTTCTTC.

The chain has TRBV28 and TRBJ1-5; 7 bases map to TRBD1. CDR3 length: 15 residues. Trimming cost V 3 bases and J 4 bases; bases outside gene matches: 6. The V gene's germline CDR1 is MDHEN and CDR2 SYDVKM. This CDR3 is CASSFIDRVNQPQHF. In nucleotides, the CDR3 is TGTGCCAGCAGTTTTATTGACAGGGTGAATCAGCCCCAGCATTTT.

This chain's CDR3 is CASSLLSTGSSYEQYF. In nucleotides, the CDR3 is TGTGCCAGCAGCTTACTATCGACAGGGAGCTCCTACGAGCAGTACTTC. The V call is TRBV7-2, the J call TRBJ2-7, with 7 bases identical to TRBD1. With 2 bases clipped from V and 0 bases from J, the junction kept 7 bases outside the gene matches. The CDR3 contains 16 residues. Germline-derived CDR1 and CDR2 are SGHTA and FQGNSA.

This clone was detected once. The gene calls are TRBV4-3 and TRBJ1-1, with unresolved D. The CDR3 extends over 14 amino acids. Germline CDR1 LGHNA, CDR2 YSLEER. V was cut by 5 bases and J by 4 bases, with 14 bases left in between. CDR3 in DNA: TGCGCCAGCAGCTTGTCCGTAGAGGGCACTGAAGCTTTCTTT. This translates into CASSLSVEGTEAFF.

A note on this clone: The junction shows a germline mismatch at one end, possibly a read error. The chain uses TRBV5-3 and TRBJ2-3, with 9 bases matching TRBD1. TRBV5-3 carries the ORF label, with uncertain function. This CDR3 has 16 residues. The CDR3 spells CARTLGDRENTDTQYF. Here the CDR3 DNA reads TGTGCCAGAACCTTGGGGGACAGGGAAAACACAGATACGCAGTATTTT.

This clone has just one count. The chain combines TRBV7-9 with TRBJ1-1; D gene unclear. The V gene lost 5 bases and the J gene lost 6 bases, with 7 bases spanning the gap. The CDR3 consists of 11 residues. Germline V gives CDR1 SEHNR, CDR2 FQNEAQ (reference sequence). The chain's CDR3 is CASSPSAEAFF. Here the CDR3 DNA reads TGTGCCAGCAGCCCCTCCGCTGAAGCTTTCTTT.

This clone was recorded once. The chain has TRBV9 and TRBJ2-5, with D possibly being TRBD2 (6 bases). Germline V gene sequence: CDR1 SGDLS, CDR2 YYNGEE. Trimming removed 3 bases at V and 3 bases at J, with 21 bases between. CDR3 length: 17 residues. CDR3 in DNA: TGTGCCAGCAGCGCTTCAGGTCAGGGAGGCCGTAAAGAGACCCAGTACTTC. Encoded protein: CASSASGQGGRKETQYF. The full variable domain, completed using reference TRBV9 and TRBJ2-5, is DSGVTQTPKHLITATGQRVTLRCSPRSGDLSVYWYQQSLDQGLQFLIQYYNGEERAKGNILERFSAQQFPDLHSELNLSSLELGDSALYFCASSASGQGGRKETQYFGPGTRLLVL.

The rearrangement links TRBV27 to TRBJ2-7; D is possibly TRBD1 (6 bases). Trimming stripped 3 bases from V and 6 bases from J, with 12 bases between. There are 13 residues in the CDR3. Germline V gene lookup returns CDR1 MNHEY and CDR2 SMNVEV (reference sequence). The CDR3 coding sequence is TGTGCCAGCAGTTTTCGGGACAACCTCGAGCAGTACTTC. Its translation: CASSFRDNLEQYF.

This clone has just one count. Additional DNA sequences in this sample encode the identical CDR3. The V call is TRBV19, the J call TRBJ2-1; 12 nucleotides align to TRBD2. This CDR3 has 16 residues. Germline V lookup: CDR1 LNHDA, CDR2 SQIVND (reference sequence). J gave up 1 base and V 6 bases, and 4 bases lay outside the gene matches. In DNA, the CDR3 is TGTGCCAGTAGCTCACTAGCGGGGGGTTCCTACAATGAGCAGTTCTTC. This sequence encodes CASSSLAGGSYNEQFF.

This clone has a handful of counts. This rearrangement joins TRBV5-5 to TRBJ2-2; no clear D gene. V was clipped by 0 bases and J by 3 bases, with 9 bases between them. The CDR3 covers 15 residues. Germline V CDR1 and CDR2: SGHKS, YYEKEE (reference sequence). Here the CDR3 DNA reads TGTGCCAGCAGCTTGGATCCTAACTACACCGGGGAGCTGTTTTTT. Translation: CASSLDPNYTGELFF.